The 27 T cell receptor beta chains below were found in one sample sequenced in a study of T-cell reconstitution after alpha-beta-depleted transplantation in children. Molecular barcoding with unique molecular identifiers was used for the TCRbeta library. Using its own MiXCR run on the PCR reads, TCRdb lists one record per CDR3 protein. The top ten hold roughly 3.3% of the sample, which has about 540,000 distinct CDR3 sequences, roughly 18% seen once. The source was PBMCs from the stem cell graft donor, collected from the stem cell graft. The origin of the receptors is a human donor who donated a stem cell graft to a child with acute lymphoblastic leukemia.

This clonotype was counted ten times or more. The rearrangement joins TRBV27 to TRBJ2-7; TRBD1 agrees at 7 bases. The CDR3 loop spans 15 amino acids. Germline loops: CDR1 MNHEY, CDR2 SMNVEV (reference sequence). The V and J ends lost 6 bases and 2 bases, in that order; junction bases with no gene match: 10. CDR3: CASSIRPGQTYEQYF. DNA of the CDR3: TGTGCCAGCAGCATCAGACCGGGACAGACCTACGAGCAGTACTTC.

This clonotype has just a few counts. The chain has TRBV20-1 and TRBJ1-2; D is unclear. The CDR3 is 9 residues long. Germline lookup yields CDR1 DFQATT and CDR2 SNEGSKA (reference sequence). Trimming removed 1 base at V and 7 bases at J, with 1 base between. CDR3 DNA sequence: TGCAGTGCTAGAGCTGGCTACACCTTC. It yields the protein CSARAGYTF.

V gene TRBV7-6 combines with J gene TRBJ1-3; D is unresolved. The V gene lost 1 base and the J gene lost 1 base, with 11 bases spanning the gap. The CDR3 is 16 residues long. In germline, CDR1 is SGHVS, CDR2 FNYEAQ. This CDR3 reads CASSLVEEPSGNTIYF. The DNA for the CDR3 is TGTGCCAGCAGCTTAGTCGAGGAACCATCTGGAAACACCATATATTTT. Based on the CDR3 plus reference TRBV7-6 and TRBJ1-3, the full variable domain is GAGVSQSPRYKVTKRGQDVALRCDPISGHVSLYWYRQALGQGPEFLTYFNYEAQQDKSGLPNDRFSAERPEGSISTLTIQRTEQRDSAMYRCASSLVEEPSGNTIYFGEGSWLTVV.

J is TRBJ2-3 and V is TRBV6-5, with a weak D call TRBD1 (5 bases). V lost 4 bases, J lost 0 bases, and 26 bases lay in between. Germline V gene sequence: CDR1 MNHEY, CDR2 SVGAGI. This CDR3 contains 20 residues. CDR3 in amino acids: CASSLAPKDLSAGSTDTQYF. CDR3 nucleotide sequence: TGTGCCAGCAGTTTAGCACCTAAGGACCTATCGGCAGGGAGCACAGATACGCAGTATTTT.

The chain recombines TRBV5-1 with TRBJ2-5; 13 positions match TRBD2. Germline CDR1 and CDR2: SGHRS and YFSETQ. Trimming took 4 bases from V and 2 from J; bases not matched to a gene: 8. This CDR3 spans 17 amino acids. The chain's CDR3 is CASSLSKTSGRQETQYF. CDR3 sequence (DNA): TGCGCCAGCAGCCTTTCAAAGACTAGCGGGAGGCAAGAGACCCAGTACTTC.

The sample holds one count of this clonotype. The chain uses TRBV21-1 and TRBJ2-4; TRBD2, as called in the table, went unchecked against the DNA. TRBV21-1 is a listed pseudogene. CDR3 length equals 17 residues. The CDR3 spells CARSPGLLAGSKNIQYF. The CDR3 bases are TGTGCCAGGAGCCCCGGCCTGCTAGCGGGGTCCAAAAACATTCAGTACTTC.

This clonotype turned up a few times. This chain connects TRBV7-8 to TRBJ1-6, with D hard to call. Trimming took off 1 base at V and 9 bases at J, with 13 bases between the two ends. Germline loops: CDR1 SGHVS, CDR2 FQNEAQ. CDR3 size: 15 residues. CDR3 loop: CASSLGTFSGSPLHF. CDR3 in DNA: TGTGCCAGCAGCTTAGGAACATTTTCGGGTTCACCCCTCCACTTT. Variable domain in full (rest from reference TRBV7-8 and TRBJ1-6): GAGVSQSPRYKVAKRGQDVALRCDPISGHVSLFWYQQALGQGPEFLTYFQNEAQLDKSGLPSDRFFAERPEGSVSTLKIQRTQQEDSAVYLCASSLGTFSGSPLHFGNGTRLTVT.

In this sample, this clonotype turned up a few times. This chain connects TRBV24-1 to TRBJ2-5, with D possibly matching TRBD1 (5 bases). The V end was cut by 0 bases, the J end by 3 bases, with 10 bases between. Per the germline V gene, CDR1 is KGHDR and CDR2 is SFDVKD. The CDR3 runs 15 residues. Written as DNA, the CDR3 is TGTGCCACCAGTGATTTGGAGGCAGGGAAAGAGACCCAGTACTTC. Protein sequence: CATSDLEAGKETQYF.

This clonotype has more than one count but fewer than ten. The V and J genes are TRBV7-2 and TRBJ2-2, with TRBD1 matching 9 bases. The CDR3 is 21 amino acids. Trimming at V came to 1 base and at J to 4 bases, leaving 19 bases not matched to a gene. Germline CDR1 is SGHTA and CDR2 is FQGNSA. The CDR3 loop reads CASSLGRLWGQGRIGTGELFF. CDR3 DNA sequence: TGTGCCAGCAGCTTAGGGCGCCTTTGGGGACAGGGTCGGATTGGCACCGGGGAGCTGTTTTTT.

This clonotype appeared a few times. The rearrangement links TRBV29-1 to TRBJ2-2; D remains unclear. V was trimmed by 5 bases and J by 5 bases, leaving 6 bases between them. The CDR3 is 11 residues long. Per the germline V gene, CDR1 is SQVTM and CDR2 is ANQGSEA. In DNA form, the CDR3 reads TGCAGCGTTCGAGCTACCGGGGAGCTGTTTTTT. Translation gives CSVRATGELFF.

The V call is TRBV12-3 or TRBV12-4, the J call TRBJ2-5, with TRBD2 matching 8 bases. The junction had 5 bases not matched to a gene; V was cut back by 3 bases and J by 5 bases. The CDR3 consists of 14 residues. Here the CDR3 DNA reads TGTGCCAGCAGTTTTGAGCGGGGGCCCGAGACCCAGTACTTC. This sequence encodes CASSFERGPETQYF.

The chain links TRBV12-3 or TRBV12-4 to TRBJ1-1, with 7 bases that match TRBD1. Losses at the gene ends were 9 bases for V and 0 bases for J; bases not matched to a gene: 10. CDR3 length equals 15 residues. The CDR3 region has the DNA TGTGCCAGGAGTGCCGAGGACAGGATGAACACTGAAGCTTTCTTT. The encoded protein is CARSAEDRMNTEAFF.

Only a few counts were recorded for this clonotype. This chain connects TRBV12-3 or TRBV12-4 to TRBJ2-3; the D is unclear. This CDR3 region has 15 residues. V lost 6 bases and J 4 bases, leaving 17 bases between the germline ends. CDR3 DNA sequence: TGTGCCAGCAGCCTAGGGTCCGTATCGGCAGATACGCAGTATTTT. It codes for CASSLGSVSADTQYF.

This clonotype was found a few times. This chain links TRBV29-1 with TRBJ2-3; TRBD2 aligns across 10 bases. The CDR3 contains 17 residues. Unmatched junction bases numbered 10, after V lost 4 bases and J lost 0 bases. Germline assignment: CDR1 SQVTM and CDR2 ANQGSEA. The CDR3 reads CSVGPSGRVVSTDTQYF. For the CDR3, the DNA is TGCAGCGTTGGGCCCAGCGGGAGGGTTGTGAGCACAGATACGCAGTATTTT.

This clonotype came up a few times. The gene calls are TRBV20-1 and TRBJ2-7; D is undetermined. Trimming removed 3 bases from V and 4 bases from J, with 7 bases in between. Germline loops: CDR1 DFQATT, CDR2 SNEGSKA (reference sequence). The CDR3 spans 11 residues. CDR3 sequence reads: CSARPPYEQYF. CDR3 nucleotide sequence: TGCAGTGCTAGGCCCCCGTACGAGCAGTACTTC.

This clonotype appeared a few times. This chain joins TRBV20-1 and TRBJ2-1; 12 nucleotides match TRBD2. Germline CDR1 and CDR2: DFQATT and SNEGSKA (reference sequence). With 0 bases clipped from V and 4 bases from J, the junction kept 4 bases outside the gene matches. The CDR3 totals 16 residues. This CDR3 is CSARDPGTSGYNEQFF. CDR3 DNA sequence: TGCAGTGCTAGAGACCCCGGGACTAGCGGGTACAATGAGCAGTTCTTC.

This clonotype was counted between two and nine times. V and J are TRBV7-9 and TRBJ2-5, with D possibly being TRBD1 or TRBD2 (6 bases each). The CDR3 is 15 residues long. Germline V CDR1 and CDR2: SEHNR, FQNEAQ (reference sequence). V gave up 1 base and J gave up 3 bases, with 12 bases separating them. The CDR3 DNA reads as TGTGCCAGCAGCTTAGGGGGGGCTTTAAAAGAGACCCAGTACTTC. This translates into CASSLGGALKETQYF.

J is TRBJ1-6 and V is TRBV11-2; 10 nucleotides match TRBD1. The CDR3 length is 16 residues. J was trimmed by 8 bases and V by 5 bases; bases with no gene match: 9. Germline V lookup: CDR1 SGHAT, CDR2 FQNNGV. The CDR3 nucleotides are TGTGCCAGCAGCCAGAATTCCGGGACAGGGGATTCACCCCTCCACTTT. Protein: CASSQNSGTGDSPLHF.

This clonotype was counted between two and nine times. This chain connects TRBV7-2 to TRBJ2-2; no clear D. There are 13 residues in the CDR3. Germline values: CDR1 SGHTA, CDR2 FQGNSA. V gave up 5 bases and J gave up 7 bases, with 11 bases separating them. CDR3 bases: TGTGCCAGCAGCGTAACAAGTCTCGGGGAGCTGTTTTTT. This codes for CASSVTSLGELFF.

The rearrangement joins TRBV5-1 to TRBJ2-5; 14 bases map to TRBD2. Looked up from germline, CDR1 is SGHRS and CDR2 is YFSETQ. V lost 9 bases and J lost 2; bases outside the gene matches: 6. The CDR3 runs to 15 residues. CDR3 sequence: CATGTSGSRQETQYF. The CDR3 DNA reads TGCGCCACCGGGACTAGCGGGAGTAGGCAAGAGACCCAGTACTTC.

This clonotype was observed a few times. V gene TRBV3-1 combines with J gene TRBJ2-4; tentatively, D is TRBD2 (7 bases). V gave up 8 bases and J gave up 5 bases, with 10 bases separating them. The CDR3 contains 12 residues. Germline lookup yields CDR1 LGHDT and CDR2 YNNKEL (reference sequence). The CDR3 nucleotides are TGTGCCAGCCGGGGGGCCCAAAACATTCAGTACTTC. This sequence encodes CASRGAQNIQYF.

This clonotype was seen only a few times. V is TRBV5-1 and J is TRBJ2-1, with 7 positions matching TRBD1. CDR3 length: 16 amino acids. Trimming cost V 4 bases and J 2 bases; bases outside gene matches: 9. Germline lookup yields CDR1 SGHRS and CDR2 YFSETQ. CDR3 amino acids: CASSPPRTGPYNEQFF. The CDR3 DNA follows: TGCGCCAGCAGCCCCCCCCGGACAGGACCCTACAATGAGCAGTTCTTC.

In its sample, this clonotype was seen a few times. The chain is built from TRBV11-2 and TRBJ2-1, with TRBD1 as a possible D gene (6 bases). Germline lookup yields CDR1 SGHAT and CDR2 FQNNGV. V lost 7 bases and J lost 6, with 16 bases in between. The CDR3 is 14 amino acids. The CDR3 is CASTRQDFTNEQFF. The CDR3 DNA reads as TGTGCCAGCACCCGACAGGATTTCACCAATGAGCAGTTCTTC.

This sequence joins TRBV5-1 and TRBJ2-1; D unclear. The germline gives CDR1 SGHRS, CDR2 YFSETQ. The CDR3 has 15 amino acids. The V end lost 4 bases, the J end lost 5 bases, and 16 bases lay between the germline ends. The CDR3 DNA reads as TGCGCCAGCAGCCCACCGGGCCCCTTTAACAATGAGCAGTTCTTC. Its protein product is CASSPPGPFNNEQFF.

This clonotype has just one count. The DNA for the CDR3 is TGTGCCAGCGGGGACAGGATCTACGAGCAGTACTTC. Translating gives CASGDRIYEQYF. The J gene is TRBJ2-7, the V gene TRBV27; 8 bases fit TRBD1. This CDR3 contains 12 residues. The V gene's germline CDR1 is MNHEY and CDR2 SMNVEV (reference sequence). Unmatched junction bases numbered 3, after V lost 8 bases and J lost 3 bases.

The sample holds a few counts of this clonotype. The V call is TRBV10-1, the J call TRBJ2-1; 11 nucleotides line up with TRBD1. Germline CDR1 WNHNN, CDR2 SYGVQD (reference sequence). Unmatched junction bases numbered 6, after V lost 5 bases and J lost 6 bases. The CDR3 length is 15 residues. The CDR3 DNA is TGCGCCAGCAGTCATCCCGGGACAGGGGGCAATGAGCAGTTCTTC. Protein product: CASSHPGTGGNEQFF.

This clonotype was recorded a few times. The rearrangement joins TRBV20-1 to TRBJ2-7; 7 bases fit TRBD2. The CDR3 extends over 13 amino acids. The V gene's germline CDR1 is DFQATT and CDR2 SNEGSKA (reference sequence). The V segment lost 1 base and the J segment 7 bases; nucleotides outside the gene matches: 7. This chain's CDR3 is CSARGELAWEQYF. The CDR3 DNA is TGCAGTGCTAGAGGTGAACTAGCGTGGGAGCAGTACTTC.